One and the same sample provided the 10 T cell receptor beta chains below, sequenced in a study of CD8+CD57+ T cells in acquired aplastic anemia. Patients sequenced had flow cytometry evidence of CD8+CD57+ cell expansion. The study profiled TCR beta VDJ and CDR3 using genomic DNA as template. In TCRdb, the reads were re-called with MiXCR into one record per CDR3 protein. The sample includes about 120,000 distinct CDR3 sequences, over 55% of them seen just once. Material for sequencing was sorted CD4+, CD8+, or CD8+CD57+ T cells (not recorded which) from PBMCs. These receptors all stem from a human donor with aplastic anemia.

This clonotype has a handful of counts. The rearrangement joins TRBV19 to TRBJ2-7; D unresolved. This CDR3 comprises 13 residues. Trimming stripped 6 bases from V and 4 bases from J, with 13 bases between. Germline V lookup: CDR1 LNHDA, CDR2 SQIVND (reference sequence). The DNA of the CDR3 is TGTGCCAGTAGACCAGGCGTCGGGTACGAGCAGTACTTC. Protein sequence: CASRPGVGYEQYF.

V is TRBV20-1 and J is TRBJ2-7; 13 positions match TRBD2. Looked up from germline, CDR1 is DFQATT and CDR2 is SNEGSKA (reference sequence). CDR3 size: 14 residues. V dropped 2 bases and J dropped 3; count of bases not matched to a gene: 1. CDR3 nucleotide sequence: TGCAGTGCTAGAACTAGCGGGGGGGTCTACGAGCAGTACTTC. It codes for CSARTSGGVYEQYF.

The CDR3, as DNA: TGCAGTGTTCAGACCGGGACTAGCGGATACGAGCAGTACTTC. This codes for CSVQTGTSGYEQYF. The chain recombines TRBV20-1 with TRBJ2-7; 11 bases are shared with TRBD2. This CDR3 region has 14 residues. V trimming: 7 bases; J trimming: 4 bases; junction bases outside the gene matches: 9. Germline assignment: CDR1 DFQATT and CDR2 SNEGSKA (reference sequence).

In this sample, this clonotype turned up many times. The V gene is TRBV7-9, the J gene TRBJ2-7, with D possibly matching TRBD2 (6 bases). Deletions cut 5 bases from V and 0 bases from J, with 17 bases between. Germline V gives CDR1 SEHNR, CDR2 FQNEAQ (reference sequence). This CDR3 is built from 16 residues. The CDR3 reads CASSPIRDSGSYEQYF. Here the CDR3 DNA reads TGTGCCAGCAGCCCAATCAGGGATAGCGGCTCCTACGAGCAGTACTTC.

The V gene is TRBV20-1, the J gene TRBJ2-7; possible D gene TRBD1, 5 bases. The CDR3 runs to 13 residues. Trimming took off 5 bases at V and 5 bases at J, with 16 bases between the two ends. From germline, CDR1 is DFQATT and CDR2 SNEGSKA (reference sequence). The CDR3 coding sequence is TGCAGTGCTTACGAGGACATTCTAGACGAGCAGTACTTC. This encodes CSAYEDILDEQYF.

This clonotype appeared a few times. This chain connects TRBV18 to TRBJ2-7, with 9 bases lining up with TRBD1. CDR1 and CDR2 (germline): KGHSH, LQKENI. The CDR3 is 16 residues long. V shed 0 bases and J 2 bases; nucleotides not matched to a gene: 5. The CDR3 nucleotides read TGTGCCAGCTCACCACCGGGACAGGGTTTCCCCTACGAGCAGTACTTC. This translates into CASSPPGQGFPYEQYF.

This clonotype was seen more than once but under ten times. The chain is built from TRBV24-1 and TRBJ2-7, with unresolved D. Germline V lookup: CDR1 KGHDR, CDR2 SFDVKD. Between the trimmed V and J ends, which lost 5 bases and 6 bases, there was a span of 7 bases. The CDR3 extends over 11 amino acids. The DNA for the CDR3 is TGTGCCACCAGTGGGCTGGGCGAGCAGTACTTC. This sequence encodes CATSGLGEQYF.

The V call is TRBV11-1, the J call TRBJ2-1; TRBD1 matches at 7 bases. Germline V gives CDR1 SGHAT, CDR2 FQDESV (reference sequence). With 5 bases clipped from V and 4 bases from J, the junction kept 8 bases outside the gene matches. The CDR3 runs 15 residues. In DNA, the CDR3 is TGTGCCAGCAGCATCCGGGACAGAGTATACAATGAGCAGTTCTTC. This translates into CASSIRDRVYNEQFF.

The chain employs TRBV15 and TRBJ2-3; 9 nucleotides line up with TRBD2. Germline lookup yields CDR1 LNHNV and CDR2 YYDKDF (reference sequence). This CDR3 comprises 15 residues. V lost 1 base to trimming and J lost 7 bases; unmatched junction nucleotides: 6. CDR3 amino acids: CATSRGGRAENTQYF. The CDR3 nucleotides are TGTGCCACCAGCAGAGGCGGGAGGGCCGAGAATACGCAGTATTTT.

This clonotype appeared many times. CDR3 nucleotides: TGTGCCGTTACAGGGGAGGGATACAATGAGCAGTTCTTC. Translating gives CAVTGEGYNEQFF. The rearrangement joins TRBV7-9 to TRBJ2-1; D possibly matches TRBD1 or TRBD2 (7 bases each). The CDR3 covers 13 residues. CDR1 SEHNR and CDR2 FQNEAQ come from the germline V gene (reference sequence). The germline V and J ends were trimmed by 11 bases and 4 bases, with 15 bases remaining between them.